The 3 T cell receptor beta chains reported below all come from one sample, sequenced in a study of blood T cells in healthy people across ages. A second about 6 to 11 cycle PCR used barcoded and J-beta primers. TCRdb used MiXCR to reprocess the 5' RACE reads, holding one entry per CDR3 protein. The sample lists more than 800,000 distinct CDR3 sequences, 45% occurring once. Sequencing used blood. Receptors were obtained from an older woman in good health.

This clonotype was detected only a few times. The chain employs TRBV29-1 and TRBJ1-1; 10 positions agree with TRBD1. This CDR3 contains 13 residues. CDR1 is SQVTM and CDR2 is ANQGSEA in the germline V gene. V shed 5 bases and J 4 bases; nucleotides not matched to a gene: 4. CDR3 sequence (DNA): TGCAGCGTTAGGACAGGGGGAGGCACTGAAGCTTTCTTT. It is translated as CSVRTGGGTEAFF. Supplemented by reference TRBV29-1 and TRBJ1-1, the full variable domain reads SAVISQKPSRDICQRGTSLTIQCQVDSQVTMMFWYRQQPGQSLTLIATANQGSEATYESGFVIDKFPISRPNLTFSTLTVSNMSPEDSSIYLCSVRTGGGTEAFFGQGTRLTVV.

This rearrangement joins TRBV28 to TRBJ2-7; TRBD1 matches at 10 bases. Germline lookup yields CDR1 MDHEN and CDR2 SYDVKM. Trimming cost V 8 bases and J 5 bases; bases outside gene matches: 6. CDR3 length equals 13 residues. CDR3 amino acids: CASGGQGSHEQYF. CDR3 DNA sequence: TGTGCCAGCGGGGGACAGGGGTCCCACGAGCAGTACTTC.

This clonotype was counted only a few times. The V call is TRBV27, the J call TRBJ2-7; 10 nucleotides agree with TRBD2. Germline CDR1 is MNHEY and CDR2 is SMNVEV (reference sequence). Trimming took 3 bases from V and 3 from J; bases not matched to a gene: 2. The CDR3 contains 14 residues. CDR3 protein: CASSFSGRVYEQYF. CDR3 nucleotide sequence: TGTGCCAGCAGTTTCAGCGGGAGGGTCTACGAGCAGTACTTC.